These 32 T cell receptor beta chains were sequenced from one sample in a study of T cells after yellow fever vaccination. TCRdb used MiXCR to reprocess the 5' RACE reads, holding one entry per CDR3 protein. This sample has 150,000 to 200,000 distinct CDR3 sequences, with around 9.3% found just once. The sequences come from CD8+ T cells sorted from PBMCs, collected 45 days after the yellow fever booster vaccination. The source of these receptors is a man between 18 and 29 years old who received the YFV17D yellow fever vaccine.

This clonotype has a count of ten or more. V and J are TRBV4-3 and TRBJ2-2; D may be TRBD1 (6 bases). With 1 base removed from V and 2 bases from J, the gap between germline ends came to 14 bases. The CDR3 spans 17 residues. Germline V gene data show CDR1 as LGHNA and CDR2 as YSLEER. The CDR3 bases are TGCGCCAGCAGCCAAGCTTTACAGGACAGCAACACCGGGGAGCTGTTTTTT. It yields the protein CASSQALQDSNTGELFF.

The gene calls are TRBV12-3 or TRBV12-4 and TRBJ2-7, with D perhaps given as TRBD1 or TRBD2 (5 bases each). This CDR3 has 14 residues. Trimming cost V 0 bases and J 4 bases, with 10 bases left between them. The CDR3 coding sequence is TGTGCCAGCAGTTTAGCGGGGACGATTTACGAGCAGTACTTC. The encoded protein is CASSLAGTIYEQYF.

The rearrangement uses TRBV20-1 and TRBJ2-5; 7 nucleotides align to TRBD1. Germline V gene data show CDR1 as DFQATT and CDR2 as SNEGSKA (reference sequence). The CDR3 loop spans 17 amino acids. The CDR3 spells CRSRPGSGTEPKETQYF. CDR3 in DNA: TGCAGGAGCCGTCCGGGGTCCGGGACAGAACCGAAAGAGACCCAGTACTTC.

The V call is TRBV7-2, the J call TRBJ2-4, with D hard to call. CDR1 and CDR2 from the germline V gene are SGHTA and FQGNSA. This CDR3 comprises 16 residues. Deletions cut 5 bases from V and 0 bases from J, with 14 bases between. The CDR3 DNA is TGTGCCAGCAGCCTAATCGGCCCACTAGCCAAAAACATTCAGTACTTC. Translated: CASSLIGPLAKNIQYF.

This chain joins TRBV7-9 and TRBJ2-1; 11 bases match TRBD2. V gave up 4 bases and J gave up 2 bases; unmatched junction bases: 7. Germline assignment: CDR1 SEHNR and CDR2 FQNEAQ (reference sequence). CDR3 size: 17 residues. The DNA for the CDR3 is TGTGCCAGCAGCTCGAACCTAGCGGGGGGACCCTACAATGAGCAGTTCTTC. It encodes CASSSNLAGGPYNEQFF.

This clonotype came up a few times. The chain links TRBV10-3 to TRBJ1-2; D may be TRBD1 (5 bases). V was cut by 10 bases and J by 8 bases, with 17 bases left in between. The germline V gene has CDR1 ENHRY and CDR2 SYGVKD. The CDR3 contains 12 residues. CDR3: CATGGDSWGYTF. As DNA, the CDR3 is TGTGCCACTGGAGGGGATTCATGGGGCTACACCTTC.

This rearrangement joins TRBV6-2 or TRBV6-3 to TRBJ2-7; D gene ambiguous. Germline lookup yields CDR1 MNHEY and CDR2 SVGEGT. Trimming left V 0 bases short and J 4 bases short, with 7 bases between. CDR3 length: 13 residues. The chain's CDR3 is CASSYSIAYEQYV. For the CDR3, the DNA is TGTGCCAGCAGTTACTCGATCGCATACGAGCAGTACGTC.

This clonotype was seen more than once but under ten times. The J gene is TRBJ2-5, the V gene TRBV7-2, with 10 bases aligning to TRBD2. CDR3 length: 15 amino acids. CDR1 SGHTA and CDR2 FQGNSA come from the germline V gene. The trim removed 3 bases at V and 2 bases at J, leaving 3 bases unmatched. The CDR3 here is CASSFSTSGQETQYF. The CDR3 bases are TGTGCCAGCAGCTTCTCGACTAGCGGGCAAGAGACCCAGTACTTC.

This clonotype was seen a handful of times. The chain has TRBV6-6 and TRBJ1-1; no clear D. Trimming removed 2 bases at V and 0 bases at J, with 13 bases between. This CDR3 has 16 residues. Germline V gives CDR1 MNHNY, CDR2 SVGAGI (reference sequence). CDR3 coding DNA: TGTGCCAGCAGTTACGGGCCGGACCCTCTGAACACTGAAGCTTTCTTT. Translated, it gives CASSYGPDPLNTEAFF.

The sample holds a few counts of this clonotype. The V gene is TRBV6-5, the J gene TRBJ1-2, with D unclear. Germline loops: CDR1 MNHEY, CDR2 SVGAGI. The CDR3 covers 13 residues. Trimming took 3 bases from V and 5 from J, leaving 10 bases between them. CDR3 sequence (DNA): TGTGCCAGCAGTTATAACCGAATTTATGGCTACACCTTC. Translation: CASSYNRIYGYTF.

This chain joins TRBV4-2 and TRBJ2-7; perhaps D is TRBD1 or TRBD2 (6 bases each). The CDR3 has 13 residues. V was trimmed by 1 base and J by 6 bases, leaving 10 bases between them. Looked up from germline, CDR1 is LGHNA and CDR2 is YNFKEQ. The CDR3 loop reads CASSQVGGPEQYF. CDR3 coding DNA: TGTGCCAGCAGCCAAGTTGGGGGGCCCGAGCAGTACTTC.

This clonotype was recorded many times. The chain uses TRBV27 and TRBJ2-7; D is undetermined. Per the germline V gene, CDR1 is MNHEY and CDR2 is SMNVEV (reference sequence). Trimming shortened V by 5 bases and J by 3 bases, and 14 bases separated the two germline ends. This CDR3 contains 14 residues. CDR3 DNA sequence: TGTGCCAGCAGTCCTTATTGGTGGTACTACGAGCAGTACGTC. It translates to CASSPYWWYYEQYV.

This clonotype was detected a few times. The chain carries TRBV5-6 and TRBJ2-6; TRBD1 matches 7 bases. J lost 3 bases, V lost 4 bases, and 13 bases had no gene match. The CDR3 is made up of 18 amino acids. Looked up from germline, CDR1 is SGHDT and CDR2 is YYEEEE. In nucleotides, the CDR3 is TGTGCCAGCAGCGAAACTAACAGGGGATTTAGTGGGGCCAACGTCCTGACTTTC. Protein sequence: CASSETNRGFSGANVLTF.

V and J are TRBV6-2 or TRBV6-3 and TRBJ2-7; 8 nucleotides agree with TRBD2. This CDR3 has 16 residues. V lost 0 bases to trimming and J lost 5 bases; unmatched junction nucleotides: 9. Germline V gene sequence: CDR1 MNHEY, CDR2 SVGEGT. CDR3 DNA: TGTGCCAGCAGTTACTCGATAATAGCGGGGTACCACGAGCAGTACGTC. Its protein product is CASSYSIIAGYHEQYV.

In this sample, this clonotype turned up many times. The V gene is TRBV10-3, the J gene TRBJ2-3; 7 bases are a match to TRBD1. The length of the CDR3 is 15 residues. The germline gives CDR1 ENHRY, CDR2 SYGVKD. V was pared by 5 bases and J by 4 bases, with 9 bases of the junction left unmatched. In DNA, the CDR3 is TGTGCCATCAGTCGGGACAGTAGGTATCCAGATACGCAGTATTTT. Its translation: CAISRDSRYPDTQYF.

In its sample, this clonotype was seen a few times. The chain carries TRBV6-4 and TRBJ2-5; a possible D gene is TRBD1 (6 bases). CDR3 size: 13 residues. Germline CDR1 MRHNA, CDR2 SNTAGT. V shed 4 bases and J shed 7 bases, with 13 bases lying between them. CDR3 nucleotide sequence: TGTGCCAGCAGTGCCAGGACAGAGGGGACCCAGTACTTC. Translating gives CASSARTEGTQYF.

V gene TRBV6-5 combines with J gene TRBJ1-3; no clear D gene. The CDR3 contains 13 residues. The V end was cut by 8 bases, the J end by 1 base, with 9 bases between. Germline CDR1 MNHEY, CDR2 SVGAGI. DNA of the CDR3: TGTGCCAGCGGACTGCCTTCTGGAAACACCATATATTTT. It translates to CASGLPSGNTIYF.

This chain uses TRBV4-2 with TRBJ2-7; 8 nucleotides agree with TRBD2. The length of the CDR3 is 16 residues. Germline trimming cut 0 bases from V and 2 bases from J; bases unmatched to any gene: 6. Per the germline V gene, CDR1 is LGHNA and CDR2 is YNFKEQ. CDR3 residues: CASSQESGGTPYEQYF. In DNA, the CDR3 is TGTGCCAGCAGCCAAGAAAGCGGGGGAACCCCCTACGAGCAGTACTTC.

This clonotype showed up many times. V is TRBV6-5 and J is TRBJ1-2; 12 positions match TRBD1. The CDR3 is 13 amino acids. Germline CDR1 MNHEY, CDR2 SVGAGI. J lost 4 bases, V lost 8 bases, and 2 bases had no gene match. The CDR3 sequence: CASGTGGFYGYTF. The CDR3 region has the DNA TGTGCCAGCGGGACAGGGGGCTTCTATGGCTACACCTTC.

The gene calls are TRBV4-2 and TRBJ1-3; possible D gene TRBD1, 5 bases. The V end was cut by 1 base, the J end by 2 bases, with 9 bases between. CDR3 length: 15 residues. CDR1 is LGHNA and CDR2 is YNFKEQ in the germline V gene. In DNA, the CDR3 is TGTGCCAGCAGCCAAGGCCTGGGGGCTGGAAACACCATATATTTT. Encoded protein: CASSQGLGAGNTIYF.

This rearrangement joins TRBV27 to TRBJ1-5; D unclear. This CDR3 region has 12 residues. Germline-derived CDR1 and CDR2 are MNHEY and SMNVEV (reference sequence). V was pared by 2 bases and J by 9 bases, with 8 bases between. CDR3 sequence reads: CASSLHGSPQHF. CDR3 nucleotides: TGTGCCAGCAGTTTACACGGATCGCCCCAGCATTTT.

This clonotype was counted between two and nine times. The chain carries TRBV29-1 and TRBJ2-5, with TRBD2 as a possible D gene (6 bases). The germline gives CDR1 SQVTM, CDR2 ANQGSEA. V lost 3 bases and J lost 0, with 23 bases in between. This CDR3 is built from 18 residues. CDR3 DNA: TGCAGCGTTGATCGGGCCGGGACTTCCCCGACTTACCAAGAGACCCAGTACTTC. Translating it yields CSVDRAGTSPTYQETQYF.

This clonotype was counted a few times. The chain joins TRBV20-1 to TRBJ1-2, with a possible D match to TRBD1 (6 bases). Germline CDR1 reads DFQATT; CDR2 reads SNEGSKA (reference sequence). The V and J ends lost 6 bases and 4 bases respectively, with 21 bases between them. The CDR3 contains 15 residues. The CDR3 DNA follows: TGCAGTGCGACCATTCAGGGGCCAGGGGCCTATGGCTACACCTTC. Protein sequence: CSATIQGPGAYGYTF.

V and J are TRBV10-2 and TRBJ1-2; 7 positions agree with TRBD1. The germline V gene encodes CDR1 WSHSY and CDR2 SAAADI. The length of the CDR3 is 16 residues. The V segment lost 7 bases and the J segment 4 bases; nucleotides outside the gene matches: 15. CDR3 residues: CASTLRVQGRGYGYTF. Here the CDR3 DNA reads TGCGCCAGCACCCTCCGGGTACAGGGGAGGGGCTATGGCTACACCTTC.

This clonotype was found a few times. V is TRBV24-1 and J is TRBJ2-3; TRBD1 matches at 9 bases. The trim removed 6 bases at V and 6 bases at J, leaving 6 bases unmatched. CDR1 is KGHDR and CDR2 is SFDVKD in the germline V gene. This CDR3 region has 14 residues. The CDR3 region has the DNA TGTGCCACCAGTCGGGGACAGGGAGTTGATACGCAGTATTTT. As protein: CATSRGQGVDTQYF.

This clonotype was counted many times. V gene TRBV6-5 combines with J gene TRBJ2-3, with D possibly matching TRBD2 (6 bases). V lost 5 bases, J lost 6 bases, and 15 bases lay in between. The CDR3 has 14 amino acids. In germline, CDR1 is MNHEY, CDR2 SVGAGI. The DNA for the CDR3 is TGTGCCAGCAGTCCCTGGCGGGGAGTTGATACGCAGTATTTT. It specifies CASSPWRGVDTQYF.

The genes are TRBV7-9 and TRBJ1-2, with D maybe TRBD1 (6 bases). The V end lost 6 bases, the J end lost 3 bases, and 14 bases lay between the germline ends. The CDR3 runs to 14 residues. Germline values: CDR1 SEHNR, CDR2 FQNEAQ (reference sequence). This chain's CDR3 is CASSFLSGDYGYTF. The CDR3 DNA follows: TGTGCCAGCAGTTTTCTATCAGGGGACTATGGCTACACCTTC.

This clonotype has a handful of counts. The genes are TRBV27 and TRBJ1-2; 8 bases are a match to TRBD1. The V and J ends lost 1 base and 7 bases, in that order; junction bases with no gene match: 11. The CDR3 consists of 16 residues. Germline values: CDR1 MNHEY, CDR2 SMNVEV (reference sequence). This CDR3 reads CASSLWGQDSWGGYTF. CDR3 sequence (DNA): TGTGCCAGCAGTTTATGGGGACAGGACTCCTGGGGTGGCTACACCTTC.

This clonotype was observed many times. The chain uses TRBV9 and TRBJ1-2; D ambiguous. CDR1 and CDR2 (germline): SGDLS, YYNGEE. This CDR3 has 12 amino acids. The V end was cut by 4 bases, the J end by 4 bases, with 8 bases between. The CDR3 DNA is TGTGCCAGCAGCCTACCCACCTATGGCTACACCTTC. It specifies CASSLPTYGYTF.

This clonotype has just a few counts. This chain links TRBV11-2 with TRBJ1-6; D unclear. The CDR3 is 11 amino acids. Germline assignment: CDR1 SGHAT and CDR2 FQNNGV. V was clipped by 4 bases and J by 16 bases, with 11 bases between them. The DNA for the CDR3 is TGTGCCAGCAGCTCCCCAGCCCAACTCCACTTT. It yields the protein CASSSPAQLHF.

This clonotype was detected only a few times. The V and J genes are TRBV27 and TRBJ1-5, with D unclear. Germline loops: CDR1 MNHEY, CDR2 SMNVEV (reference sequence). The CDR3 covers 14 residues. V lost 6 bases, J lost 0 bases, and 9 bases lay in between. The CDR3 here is CASRNGVSNQPQHF. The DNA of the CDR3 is TGTGCCAGCAGAAACGGAGTTAGCAATCAGCCCCAGCATTTT.

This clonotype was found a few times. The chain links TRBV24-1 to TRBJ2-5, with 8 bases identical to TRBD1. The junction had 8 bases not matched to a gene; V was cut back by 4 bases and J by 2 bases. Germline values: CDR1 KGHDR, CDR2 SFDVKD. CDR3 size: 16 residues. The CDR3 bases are TGTGCCACCAGTGACCCGGGACAGGACGCGCAAGAGACCCAGTACTTC. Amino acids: CATSDPGQDAQETQYF.